This TCR beta chain emerged from a study of molecular identifiers for immune sequencing clone quantification (dated by TCRdb to 2016 to 2018). In terms of the full investigation: For a replicate experiment, RNA from 20,000 or 100,000 naive CD8 T cells was divided into five aliquots, of which four were sequenced. This methods study benchmarked molecular-identifier clustering-based TCR repertoire sequencing (MIDCIRS) and TCR RNA copy counting, using CD8 T cells to do so.

General conclusions and limits of the study: Spiked-in Jurkat TCR RNA equal to a single cell's worth was reported to be detectable even within 1,100,000 naive CD8 T cells. Approximately 2.7 recovered TCR RNA copies per cell were obtained by modeling, versus about 10 by digital PCR, implying a capture efficiency of 30% to 35%. When barcode sub-clustering was not used, chimeric consensus sequences inflated TCR diversity, with chimeras reaching as high as 47%. Identical TCR molecules sharing a barcode could cause highly expanded clone sizes to be underestimated. In CMV-specific effector cells, over 97% of molecules were held by clones above 20 RNA copies, whereas under 1% of molecules were held by such clones in naive cells.

CDR1 and CDR2 are read off the germline V gene as MGHRA and YSYEKL. From cysteine to phenylalanine, the CDR3 is 12 amino acids long. Only the CDR3 region is kept as DNA, spanning 36 bases read in frame from base 1. V drops 0 bases and J drops 12 bases, leaving 6 bases in between. The library was made by PCR. TCRdb names Illumina MiSeq as the instrument used. Total RNA was purified with the Qiagen AllPrep DNA/RNA kit. Before analysis, reads from multiple sequencing runs of one library were combined. On the authors' methods: Reads were retained only if their TCR constant sequence matched exactly, and those retained reads were trimmed to 150 nt and grouped according to their 12-nt molecular barcodes. Within each barcode group, reads were sub-clustered at a 15% Levenshtein threshold, and quality-weighted consensus sequences were built per RNA molecule. Non-functional sequences were filtered out, along with any lower-count sequence sitting one edit away from another sequence. Based on fitting two negative binomial distributions, any barcode sub-cluster with under 20% of the maximum read count was discarded. TCRdb redid the processing of the public reads, applying fastp at Q25 and MiXCR, and retained in-frame beta chains. Rows are unified per CDR3 protein, each entry keeping the most common DNA and genes. The V and J calls follow TCRdb's processing rather than the paper's. The sample table holds 35,000 or so distinct CDR3 sequences, of which roughly 20% were seen once. The ten largest clones represent about 6.7% of the sample.

Naive CD8 T cells were FACS-sorted as CD8+CD4-CCR7+CD45RA+ on a BD FACSAria II into RLT Plus buffer. To compare sensitivity, a portion of the naive CD8 T cell RNA was divided evenly between MIDCIRS and a Smart-seq2-style 5'RACE protocol. Enrichment of CD8 T cells was done with RosetteSep CD8+ T Cell Enrichment Cocktail plus Ficoll-Paque, and ACK red cell lysis came afterward. There are many counts of this clonotype. Its antigen is not yet known. Nothing much larger sits one base from this clone, and base qualities are not available. This clonotype was obtained from a human donor in good health. Some libraries in this study had Jurkat cell RNA spiked in. Sequenced: naive CD8+ T cells from blood, with Jurkat cell RNA spiked in. This specimen's cell subset or site label, per the study, means: FACS-sorted CD8+CD4-CCR7+CD45RA+ naive T cells. Rearrangement joined TRBV4-1 to TRBJ1-6; no D gene call is confident. The DNA is as follows: TGCGCCAGCAGCCAAGACCCCGAACCCCTCCACTTT. This gives the protein CASSQDPEPLHF.